The rows below give T cell receptor beta chains drawn from one sample of a study of metastatic and nonmetastatic thyroid tumors. TCRdb re-clonotyped the PCR reads through MiXCR. The table shows 30,000 or so clones, with less than 20% occurring only once. The sequencing input was blood. These receptors originate from a female donor with papillary thyroid cancer or a benign thyroid nodule (not recorded which). Some clones in this sample may be carry-over from other donors' samples. CDR3s include the opening cysteine and the closing phenylalanine or tryptophan. The size entry is marked missing in some rows and otherwise reads once, few, many or a size class.

j_call	v_call	clone_size	cdr3_aa
TRBJ2-3	TRBV27	NA	CASSFLTSGSDTQYF
TRBJ2-3	TRBV6-2/TRBV6-3	once	CASSRPGQGTDTQSF
TRBJ2-6	TRBV6-2/TRBV6-3	many	CASTDRRSGANVLTF
TRBJ1-5	TRBV3-1	many	CASSQDISDGNQPQHF
TRBJ1-5	TRBV28	many	CASSPWDRNSNQPQHF
TRBJ1-1	TRBV27	NA	CASSKQGARTEAFF
TRBJ2-3	TRBV4-2	many	CASGVAGGYYTDTQYF
TRBJ1-3	TRBV6-1	NA	CASVEGQGDSGYTIYF
TRBJ1-2	TRBV27	hyperexpanded	CASSFEGNYGYTF
TRBJ2-4	TRBV28	NA	CASRPANQNIQYF
TRBJ2-7	TRBV7-8	NA	CASSGTGGQFLYEQYF
TRBJ1-4	TRBV12-3/TRBV12-4	many	CASSLGEKLFF
TRBJ1-6	TRBV4-1	NA	CASSQAPPGANSPLHF
TRBJ1-5	TRBV5-1	many	CASSLKGEGNQPQHF
TRBJ1-2	TRBV20-1	many	CSASSWDSYGYTF